The rows below give T cell receptor beta chains drawn from one sample of a study of blood T cell repertoires in COVID-19. Generated by immunoSEQ multiplex PCR, the TCRdb table keeps only in-frame clones and is missing some. Of a few hundred thousand clones listed, 70% to 90% are singletons. The material sequenced was PBMCs or T cells enriched from blood (not recorded which). The receptors derive from a woman aged 40-49 years with acute COVID-19. Each CDR3 is given with its conserved first and last residue. D genes are given only for firm matches. Clone size is stated in some rows and not others, as once, few, many or a class when expanded.

cdr3_aa: CASSRTSTYNEQFF
cdr3_nt: TGTGCCAGCAGTCGGACTAGCACCTACAATGAGCAGTTCTTC
j_call: TRBJ2-1
d_call: TRBD2
v_call: TRBV2
clone_size: NA

cdr3_aa: CASSGLALNEQFF
cdr3_nt: TGTGCCAGCTCCGGACTAGCTCTCAATGAGCAGTTCTTC
j_call: TRBJ2-1
d_call: TRBD2
v_call: TRBV18
clone_size: NA

cdr3_aa: CASSSSGEKLFF
cdr3_nt: TGTGCCAGCAGCTCTTCGGGGGAAAAACTGTTTTTT
j_call: TRBJ1-4
d_call: NA
v_call: TRBV7-2
clone_size: NA

cdr3_aa: CASSEVNLRQYF
cdr3_nt: TGCGCCAGCAGTGAGGTTAACCTTAGGCAGTACTTC
j_call: TRBJ2-7
d_call: NA
v_call: TRBV10-2
clone_size: NA

cdr3_aa: CASSIAGGTGNQPQHF
cdr3_nt: TGTGCCAGTAGTATAGCAGGAGGGACAGGGAATCAGCCCCAGCATTTT
j_call: TRBJ1-5
d_call: TRBD1
v_call: TRBV19
clone_size: NA

cdr3_aa: CAPQCYEQYF
cdr3_nt: TGTGCCCCACAATGCTACGAGCAGTACTTC
j_call: TRBJ2-7
d_call: NA
v_call: TRBV21-1
clone_size: once

cdr3_aa: CASSVAESGSRGKLFF
cdr3_nt: TGTGCCAGCAGCGTAGCCGAATCGGGGAGTCGGGGAAAACTGTTTTTT
j_call: TRBJ1-4
d_call: NA
v_call: TRBV9
clone_size: NA

cdr3_aa: CATKRGGRAEQPQHF
cdr3_nt: TGTGCCACCAAACGGGGTGGGCGGGCAGAGCAGCCCCAGCATTTT
j_call: TRBJ1-5
d_call: NA
v_call: TRBV28
clone_size: NA

cdr3_aa: CASRTNRDAISPLHF
cdr3_nt: TGTGCCAGTAGGACCAACAGGGATGCGATCTCACCCCTCCACTTT
j_call: TRBJ1-6
d_call: NA
v_call: TRBV19
clone_size: NA

cdr3_aa: CASSLDGEGGNTIYF
cdr3_nt: TGCGCCAGCAGCTTGGACGGGGAAGGGGGAAACACCATATATTTT
j_call: TRBJ1-3
d_call: NA
v_call: TRBV5-1
clone_size: few

cdr3_aa: CASSPRGSGSYNEQFF
cdr3_nt: TGTGCCAGCAGCCCAAGGGGTAGCGGGAGTTACAATGAGCAGTTCTTC
j_call: TRBJ2-1
d_call: TRBD2
v_call: TRBV7-2
clone_size: NA

cdr3_aa: CAFWSGEQFF
cdr3_nt: TGTGCCTTCTGGAGCGGTGAGCAGTTCTTC
j_call: TRBJ2-1
d_call: NA
v_call: TRBV7-9
clone_size: NA

cdr3_aa: CASSPTMEYTQYF
cdr3_nt: TGTGCCAGCAGCCCCACTATGGAGTATACGCAGTATTTT
j_call: TRBJ2-3
d_call: NA
v_call: TRBV9
clone_size: NA

cdr3_aa: CASRWDRADTEAFF
cdr3_nt: TGTGCCAGCAGATGGGACAGGGCCGACACTGAAGCTTTCTTT
j_call: TRBJ1-1
d_call: TRBD1
v_call: TRBV28
clone_size: NA

cdr3_aa: CASSLSGGWGYEQYF
cdr3_nt: TGTGCCAGCAGTTTGTCAGGAGGGTGGGGCTACGAGCAGTACTTC
j_call: TRBJ2-7
d_call: NA
v_call: TRBV27
clone_size: NA

cdr3_aa: CASPQGNIAPRSQHF
cdr3_nt: TGTGCCAGCCCCCAGGGGAACATAGCCCCAAGGTCCCAGCATTTT
j_call: TRBJ1-5
d_call: NA
v_call: TRBV21-1
clone_size: NA

cdr3_aa: CASRTDLRGYTF
cdr3_nt: TGTGCCAGCAGGACAGATCTGCGCGGCTACACCTTC
j_call: TRBJ1-2
d_call: NA
v_call: TRBV2
clone_size: NA

cdr3_aa: CASSRGQVYNSPLHF
cdr3_nt: TGCGCCAGCAGCCGGGGGCAGGTTTATAATTCACCCCTCCACTTT
j_call: TRBJ1-6
d_call: NA
v_call: TRBV4-1
clone_size: NA

cdr3_aa: CAWSVSNRGNTIYF
cdr3_nt: TGTGCCTGGAGTGTTTCGAACCGGGGAAACACCATATATTTT
j_call: TRBJ1-3
d_call: NA
v_call: TRBV30
clone_size: few

cdr3_aa: CASSQNRGYGYTF
cdr3_nt: TGTGCCAGCAGCCAAAACAGGGGGTATGGCTACACCTTC
j_call: TRBJ1-2
d_call: TRBD1
v_call: TRBV3-1/TRBV3-2
clone_size: NA

cdr3_aa: CASNGVGVNSPLHF
cdr3_nt: TGTGCCAGCAACGGAGTGGGTGTTAATTCACCCCTCCACTTT
j_call: TRBJ1-6
d_call: NA
v_call: TRBV2
clone_size: many

cdr3_aa: CASSLADRPGGYTF
cdr3_nt: TGCGCCAGCAGCCTAGCGGACAGGCCGGGTGGCTACACCTTC
j_call: TRBJ1-2
d_call: TRBD1
v_call: TRBV4-1
clone_size: NA

cdr3_aa: CASGFRSLSGNTIYF
cdr3_nt: TGTGCTAGTGGTTTCCGATCACTCTCTGGAAACACCATATATTTT
j_call: TRBJ1-3
d_call: NA
v_call: TRBV12-5
clone_size: NA

cdr3_aa: CASQGQGFGYTF
cdr3_nt: TGTGCCAGCCAGGGACAGGGGTTTGGCTACACCTTC
j_call: TRBJ1-2
d_call: TRBD1
v_call: TRBV6-6
clone_size: NA

cdr3_aa: CASSDGGLGTEAFF
cdr3_nt: TGTGCCAGTAGTGATGGGGGCCTGGGGACTGAAGCTTTCTTT
j_call: TRBJ1-1
d_call: NA
v_call: TRBV19
clone_size: NA

cdr3_aa: CASRQGPLAGNTIYF
cdr3_nt: TGTGCCAGCAGACAGGGCCCCCTCGCCGGAAACACCATATATTTT
j_call: TRBJ1-3
d_call: NA
v_call: TRBV28
clone_size: NA

cdr3_aa: CASSDKGAEIREGRLKHF
cdr3_nt: TGTGCCAGCAGTGATAAGGGGGCTGAAATCCGGGAAGGTCGGCTGAAGCATTTT
j_call: TRBJ1-5
d_call: TRBD1
v_call: TRBV2
clone_size: NA

cdr3_aa: CASTLRGLNEQFF
cdr3_nt: TGTGCCAGCACCCTCAGGGGGTTAAATGAGCAGTTCTTC
j_call: TRBJ2-1
d_call: TRBD1
v_call: TRBV27
clone_size: NA

cdr3_aa: CASSLELGPSGNTIYF
cdr3_nt: TGTGCCAGCAGCTTAGAGCTGGGGCCCTCTGGAAACACCATATATTTT
j_call: TRBJ1-3
d_call: NA
v_call: TRBV11-2
clone_size: once

cdr3_aa: CARDRGRIYGYTF
cdr3_nt: TGTGCCAGGGACAGGGGTCGTATCTATGGCTACACCTTC
j_call: TRBJ1-2
d_call: TRBD1
v_call: TRBV30
clone_size: NA

cdr3_aa: CASREGLGQFF
cdr3_nt: TGTGCCAGCCGGGAGGGACTCGGGCAGTTCTTC
j_call: TRBJ2-1
d_call: TRBD2
v_call: TRBV7-9
clone_size: once

cdr3_aa: CASSPDRGQETQYF
cdr3_nt: TGTGCCAGCTCACCTGACAGGGGGCAAGAGACCCAGTACTTC
j_call: TRBJ2-5
d_call: TRBD1
v_call: TRBV18
clone_size: NA

cdr3_aa: CASSRLGAQRGRNEQFF
cdr3_nt: TGTGCCAGCAGCCGGTTAGGGGCCCAAAGAGGGAGGAATGAGCAGTTCTTC
j_call: TRBJ2-1
d_call: NA
v_call: TRBV28
clone_size: NA

cdr3_aa: CASSLGLLRQETQYF
cdr3_nt: TGTGCCAGCAGCTTGGGTTTATTGCGGCAAGAGACCCAGTACTTC
j_call: TRBJ2-5
d_call: NA
v_call: TRBV5-4
clone_size: NA

cdr3_aa: CASSSYRDRDPCEQYF
cdr3_nt: TGTGCCAGCAGTTCGTACCGGGACAGGGACCCCTGCGAGCAGTACTTC
j_call: TRBJ2-7
d_call: TRBD1
v_call: TRBV28
clone_size: NA

cdr3_aa: CASGLAGGYTF
cdr3_nt: TGTGCCTCAGGGTTAGCAGGTGGCTACACCTTC
j_call: TRBJ1-2
d_call: NA
v_call: TRBV12-3/TRBV12-4
clone_size: NA

cdr3_aa: CASSLDSASTDTQYF
cdr3_nt: TGTGCCAGCAGTCTTGACTCGGCCAGCACAGATACGCAGTATTTT
j_call: TRBJ2-3
d_call: NA
v_call: TRBV28
clone_size: NA

cdr3_aa: CASSETGTSGRDEQFF
cdr3_nt: TGTGCCAGCTCAGAAACCGGGACTAGCGGTCGGGATGAGCAGTTCTTC
j_call: TRBJ2-1
d_call: TRBD2
v_call: TRBV18
clone_size: NA

cdr3_aa: CASSLWGAGNTIYF
cdr3_nt: TGTGCCAGCAGCTTATGGGGGGCTGGAAACACCATATATTTT
j_call: TRBJ1-3
d_call: NA
v_call: TRBV11-2
clone_size: NA

cdr3_aa: CASSLWQSRRNEQFF
cdr3_nt: TGTGCCAGCAGTTTATGGCAGAGCCGGAGGAATGAGCAGTTCTTC
j_call: TRBJ2-1
d_call: NA
v_call: TRBV27
clone_size: NA

cdr3_aa: CASSLGPAGGDTQYF
cdr3_nt: TGTGCCAGCAGCTTAGGGCCAGCGGGGGGGGATACGCAGTATTTT
j_call: TRBJ2-3
d_call: TRBD2
v_call: TRBV7-8
clone_size: NA

cdr3_aa: CASSVKELQYF
cdr3_nt: TGCGCCAGCAGTGTGAAGGAGCTGCAGTACTTC
j_call: TRBJ2-7
d_call: NA
v_call: TRBV10-2
clone_size: NA

cdr3_aa: CASSPDRGNYGYTF
cdr3_nt: TGTGCCAGCAGTCCGGACAGGGGGAACTATGGCTACACCTTC
j_call: TRBJ1-2
d_call: TRBD1
v_call: TRBV28
clone_size: NA

cdr3_aa: CASSGGLLSSYEQYF
cdr3_nt: TGCGCCAGCAGCGGCGGACTCTTGAGCTCCTACGAGCAGTACTTC
j_call: TRBJ2-7
d_call: NA
v_call: TRBV5-1
clone_size: NA

cdr3_aa: CASSVGTLDEQFF
cdr3_nt: TGTGCCAGCAGTGTTGGGACTTTGGATGAGCAGTTCTTC
j_call: TRBJ2-1
d_call: NA
v_call: TRBV2
clone_size: once